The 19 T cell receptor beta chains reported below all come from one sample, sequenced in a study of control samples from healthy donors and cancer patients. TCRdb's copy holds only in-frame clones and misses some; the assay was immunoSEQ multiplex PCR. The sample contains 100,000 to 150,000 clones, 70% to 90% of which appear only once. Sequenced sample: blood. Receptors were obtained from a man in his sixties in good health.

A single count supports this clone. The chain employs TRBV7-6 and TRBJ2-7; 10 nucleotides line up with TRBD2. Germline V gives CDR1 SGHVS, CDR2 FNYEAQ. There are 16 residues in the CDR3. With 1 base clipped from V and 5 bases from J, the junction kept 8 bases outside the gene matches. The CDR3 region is CASSLGSGGGNDEQYF. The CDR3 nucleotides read TGTGCCAGCAGCTTAGGGAGCGGGGGGGGCAACGACGAGCAGTACTTC.

CDR3 DNA: TGTGCCAGCAGTGAATACTGGGGGCGTAAAGAGACCCAGTACTTC. Its translation is CASSEYWGRKETQYF. This sequence joins TRBV6-1 and TRBJ2-5; D may be TRBD1 (6 bases). This CDR3 contains 15 residues. Germline CDR1 reads MNHNS; CDR2 reads SASEGT. V was trimmed by 2 bases and J by 3 bases, leaving 13 bases between them.

The DNA of the CDR3 is TGTGCCAGCAGCCCTCAGAACTCCTACGAGCAGTACTTC. Amino acid sequence: CASSPQNSYEQYF. The gene calls are TRBV7-2 and TRBJ2-7; D remains unclear. Looked up from germline, CDR1 is SGHTA and CDR2 is FQGNSA. The length of the CDR3 is 13 residues. Between the trimmed V and J ends, which lost 5 bases and 0 bases, there was a span of 8 bases.

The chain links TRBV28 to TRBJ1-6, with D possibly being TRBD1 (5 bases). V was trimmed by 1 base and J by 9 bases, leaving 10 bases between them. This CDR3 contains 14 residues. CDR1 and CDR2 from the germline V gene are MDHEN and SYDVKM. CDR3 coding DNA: TGTGCCAGCAGTTTATCGCAGGGCGGTTCACCCCTCCACTTT. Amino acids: CASSLSQGGSPLHF.

For the CDR3, the DNA is TGTGCCAGCAGCTTGGGGCGCGCCCAGAAACTGTTTTTT. The encoded protein is CASSLGRAQKLFF. V gene TRBV5-8 combines with J gene TRBJ1-4; D is unclear. CDR3 length: 13 amino acids. The germline V gene has CDR1 SGHTS and CDR2 YDEGEE. The V and J ends lost 0 bases and 11 bases respectively, with 11 bases between them.

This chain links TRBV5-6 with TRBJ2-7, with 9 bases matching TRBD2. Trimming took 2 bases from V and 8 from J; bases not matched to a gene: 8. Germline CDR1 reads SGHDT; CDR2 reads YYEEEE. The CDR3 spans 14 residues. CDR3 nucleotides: TGTGCCAGCAGCTTTCGTGGGACTAGCTCTAAGCAGTACTTC. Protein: CASSFRGTSSKQYF.

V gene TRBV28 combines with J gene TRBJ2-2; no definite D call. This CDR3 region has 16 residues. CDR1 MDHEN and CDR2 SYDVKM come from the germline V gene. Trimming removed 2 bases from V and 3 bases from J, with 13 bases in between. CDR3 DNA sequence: TGTGCCAGCAGTTTACTAGACACCGCCTACACCGGGGAGCTGTTTTTT. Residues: CASSLLDTAYTGELFF.

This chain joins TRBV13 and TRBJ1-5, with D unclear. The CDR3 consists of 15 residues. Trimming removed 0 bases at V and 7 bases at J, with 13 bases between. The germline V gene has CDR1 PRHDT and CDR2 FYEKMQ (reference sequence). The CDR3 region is CASSLGNRERQPQHF. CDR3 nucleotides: TGTGCCAGCAGCTTAGGCAATAGGGAAAGACAGCCCCAGCATTTT.

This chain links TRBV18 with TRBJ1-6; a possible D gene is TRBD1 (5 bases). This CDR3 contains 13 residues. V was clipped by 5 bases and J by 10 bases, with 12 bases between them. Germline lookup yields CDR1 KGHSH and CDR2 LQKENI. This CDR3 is CASSKGVGSPLHF. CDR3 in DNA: TGTGCCAGCTCAAAAGGGGTAGGGTCACCCCTCCACTTT.

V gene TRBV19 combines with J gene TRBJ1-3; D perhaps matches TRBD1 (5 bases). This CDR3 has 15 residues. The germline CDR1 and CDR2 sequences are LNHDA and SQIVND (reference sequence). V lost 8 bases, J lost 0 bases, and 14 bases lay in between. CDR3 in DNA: TGTGCCAGTCAGGACACCTTTTACTCTGGAAACACCATATATTTT. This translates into CASQDTFYSGNTIYF.

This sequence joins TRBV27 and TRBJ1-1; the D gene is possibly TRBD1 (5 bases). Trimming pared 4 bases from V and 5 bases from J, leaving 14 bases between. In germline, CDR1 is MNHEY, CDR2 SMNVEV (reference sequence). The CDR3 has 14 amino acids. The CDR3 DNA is TGTGCCAGCAGTTCCAGGGATGGCGTAACTGAAGCTTTCTTT. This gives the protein CASSSRDGVTEAFF.

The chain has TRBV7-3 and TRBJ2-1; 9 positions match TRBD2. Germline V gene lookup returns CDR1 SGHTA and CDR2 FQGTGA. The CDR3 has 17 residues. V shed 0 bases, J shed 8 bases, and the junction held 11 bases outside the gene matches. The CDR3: CASSLTASGGFDHEQFF. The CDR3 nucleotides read TGTGCCAGCAGCTTAACGGCCAGCGGGGGGTTTGATCATGAGCAGTTCTTC.

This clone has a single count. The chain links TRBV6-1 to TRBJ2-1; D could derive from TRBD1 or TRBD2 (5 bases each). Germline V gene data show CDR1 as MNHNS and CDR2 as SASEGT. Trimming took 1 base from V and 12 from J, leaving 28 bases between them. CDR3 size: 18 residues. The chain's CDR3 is CASSEEVMGDHDPWRQFF. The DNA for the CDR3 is TGTGCCAGCAGTGAAGAGGTAATGGGGGATCACGACCCCTGGAGGCAGTTCTTC.

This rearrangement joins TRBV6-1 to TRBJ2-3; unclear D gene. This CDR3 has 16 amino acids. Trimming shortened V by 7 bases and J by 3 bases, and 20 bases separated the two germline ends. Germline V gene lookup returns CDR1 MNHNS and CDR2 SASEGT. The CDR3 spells CASKEAGLIGTDTQYF. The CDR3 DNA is TGTGCCAGCAAAGAAGCAGGCCTGATTGGGACAGATACGCAGTATTTT.

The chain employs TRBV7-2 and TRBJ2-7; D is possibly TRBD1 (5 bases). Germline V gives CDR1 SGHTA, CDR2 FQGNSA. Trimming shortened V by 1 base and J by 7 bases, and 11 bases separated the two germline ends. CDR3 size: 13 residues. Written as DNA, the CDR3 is TGTGCCAGCAGCTTAGTGGGGCTAGGAGAGCAGTACTTC. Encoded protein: CASSLVGLGEQYF.

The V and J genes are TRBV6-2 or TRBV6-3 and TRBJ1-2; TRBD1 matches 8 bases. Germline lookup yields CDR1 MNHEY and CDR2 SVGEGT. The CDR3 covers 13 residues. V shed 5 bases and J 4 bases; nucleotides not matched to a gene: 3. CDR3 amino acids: CASSRTGSYGYTF. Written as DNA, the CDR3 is TGTGCCAGCAGTCGGACAGGGAGCTATGGCTACACCTTC.

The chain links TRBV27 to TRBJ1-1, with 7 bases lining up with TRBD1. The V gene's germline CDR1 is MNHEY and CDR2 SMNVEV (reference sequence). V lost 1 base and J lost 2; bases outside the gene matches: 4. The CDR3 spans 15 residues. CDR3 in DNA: TGTGCCAGCAGTTTATGGGGACAGAAAAACACTGAAGCTTTCTTT. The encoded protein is CASSLWGQKNTEAFF.

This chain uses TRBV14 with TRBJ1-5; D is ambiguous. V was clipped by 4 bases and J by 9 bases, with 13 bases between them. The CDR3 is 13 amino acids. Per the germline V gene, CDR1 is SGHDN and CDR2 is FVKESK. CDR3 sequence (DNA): TGTGCCAGCAGCCCCGGGAGGAACCGGCCCCAGCATTTT. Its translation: CASSPGRNRPQHF.

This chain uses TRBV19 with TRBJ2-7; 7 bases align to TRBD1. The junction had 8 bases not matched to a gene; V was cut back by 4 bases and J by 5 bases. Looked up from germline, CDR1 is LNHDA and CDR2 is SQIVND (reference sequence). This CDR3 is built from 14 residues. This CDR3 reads CASSTTGTVNEQYF. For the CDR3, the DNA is TGTGCCAGTAGTACTACCGGGACAGTCAACGAGCAGTACTTC.